The sequence of this T cell receptor (beta chain) was determined in a study of T-cell memory formation after mild COVID-19 (dated by TCRdb to the early 2020s). Background for the entire study: Most TCR sequence clusters were specific to one of the two donors. Two young, previously healthy adult volunteers, one female and one male, were included in the cohort. In two donors, T-cell clones that expanded and contracted after mild COVID-19 were followed by sequencing TCRalpha and TCRbeta repertoires longitudinally.

Beyond this particular receptor, the publication reports: SARS-CoV-2 specificity was not confirmed for the second-wave clones peaking on day 37. The study included only a couple of mild cases, and larger cohorts that include severe cases with pre-infection samples were judged to be necessary. Balanced CD4/CD8 phenotypes were observed for clones contracting from day 15 to 85, whereas a bias towards CD4+ was observed for a second wave of clones expanding from day 15 to 37. Contracting CD4+ clones were located mainly in the CM and EM memory subsets, whereas CD8+ clones were found to be enriched in EMRA. Some responding clones were detected in pre-infection memory, suggesting pre-existing cross-reactive memory T cells joined the SARS-CoV-2 response.

The sequencer was an Illumina NovaSeq 6000. cDNA libraries for TCRalpha and TCRbeta were prepared by 5'RACE using constant-segment primers, with sample barcodes and unique molecular identifiers added. Trizol reagent was used to extract RNA from every sample. Library amplification was performed in two PCR steps, and a second sample barcode and Illumina TruSeq adapters were introduced in the second step. The libraries were sequenced on an Illumina NovaSeq using 2 x 150 bp paired-end reads. Under the source paper's analysis protocol: The reads were demultiplexed and collapsed into UMI-guided consensus sequences using migec v1.2.7. Using mixcr v2.1.11, UMI consensuses were aligned to TRA and TRB V and J templates and then assembled into clonotypes. A clonotype was counted as expanded or contracted only when both edgeR and NoisET called the clonotype significant, with the noise models trained on biological replicates. For edgeR calls, a false discovery rate-adjusted p below 0.01 and a log2 fold-change threshold of 1 were applied. As an exploratory analysis of dynamics, max-normalized trajectories of the 1000 most abundant clonotypes were examined with PCA combined with hierarchical clustering. Each responding clone was given a CD4 or CD8 phenotype based on the CD4+ and CD8+ repertoires, which had been sequenced separately. TCRdb reran the public reads through fastp at Q25 and MiXCR, keeping productive beta chains. CDR3 protein sequences are deduplicated, and each keeps its most common genes and DNA. TCRdb's processing, not the authors' own work, is the source of the V and J calls. This sample lists 25,000 to 35,000 distinct CDR3 sequences; 7.4% were detected once. The top ten clonotypes cover 13% to 15% of the sample.

PBMCs were isolated by Ficoll-Paque density gradient centrifugation. From the germline V gene (reference sequence), CDR1 is DFQATT and CDR2 is SNEGSKA. The CDR3, cysteine through phenylalanine, is 13 amino acids long. Only the CDR3 DNA is retained, 39 bases long and in frame from the first base. Between the V and J ends, shortened by 1 base and 2 bases respectively, the junction contains 8 bases. This clonotype was seen ten or more times. The specificity of this receptor is unknown. The record has no base qualities; no much larger clone is one base away. The chain joins TRBV20-1 to TRBJ2-5, with no reliable assignment of the D segment. Sequencing input: PBMCs or a T cell subset sorted from them (not recorded which). The sequence derives from an adult woman who had mild COVID-19 (a few samples of this study predate the infection). The sample titles of this study are shuffled in the database, so cell type and time point are left out; the donor was told from shared clones. The bases are TGCAGTGCTAGAGTCGGGCCTCAAGAGACCCAGTACTTC. Its amino acids are CSARVGPQETQYF.